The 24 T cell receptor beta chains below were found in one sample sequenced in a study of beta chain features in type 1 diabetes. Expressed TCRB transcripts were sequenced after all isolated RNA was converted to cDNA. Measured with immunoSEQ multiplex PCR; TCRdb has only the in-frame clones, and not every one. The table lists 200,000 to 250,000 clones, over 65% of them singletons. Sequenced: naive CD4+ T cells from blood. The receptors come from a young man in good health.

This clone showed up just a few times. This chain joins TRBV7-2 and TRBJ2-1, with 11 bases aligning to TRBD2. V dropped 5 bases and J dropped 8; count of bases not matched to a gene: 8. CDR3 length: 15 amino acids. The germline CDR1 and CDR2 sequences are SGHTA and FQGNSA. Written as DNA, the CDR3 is TGTGCCAGCAGCATTAGCGGGGGGGCTTATGATGAGCAGTTCTTC. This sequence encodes CASSISGGAYDEQFF.

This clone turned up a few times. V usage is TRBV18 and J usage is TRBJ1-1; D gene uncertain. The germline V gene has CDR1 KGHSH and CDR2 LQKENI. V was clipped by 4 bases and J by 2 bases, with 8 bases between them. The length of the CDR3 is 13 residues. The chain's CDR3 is CASSRQRNTEAFF. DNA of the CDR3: TGTGCCAGCTCACGGCAGCGAAACACTGAAGCTTTCTTT. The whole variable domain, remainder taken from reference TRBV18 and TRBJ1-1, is NAGVMQNPRHLVRRRGQEARLRCSPMKGHSHVYWYRQLPEEGLKFMVYLQKENIIDESGMPKERFSAEFPKEGPSILRIQQVVRGDSAAYFCASSRQRNTEAFFGQGTRLTVV.

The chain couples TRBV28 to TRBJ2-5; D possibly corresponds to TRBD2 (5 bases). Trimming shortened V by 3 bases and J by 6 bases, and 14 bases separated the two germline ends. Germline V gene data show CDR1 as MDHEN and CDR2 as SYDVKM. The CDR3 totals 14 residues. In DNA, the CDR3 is TGTGCCAGCAGTTTCATCGGCTCCGGGAAGACCCAGTACTTC. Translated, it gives CASSFIGSGKTQYF.

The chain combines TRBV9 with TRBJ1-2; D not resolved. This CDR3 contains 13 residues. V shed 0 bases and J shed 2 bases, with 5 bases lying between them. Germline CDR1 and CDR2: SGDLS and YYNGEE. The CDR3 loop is CASSVDRNYGYTF. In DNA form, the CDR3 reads TGTGCCAGCAGCGTAGACCGAAACTATGGCTACACCTTC. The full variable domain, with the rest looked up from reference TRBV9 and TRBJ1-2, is DSGVTQTPKHLITATGQRVTLRCSPRSGDLSVYWYQQSLDQGLQFLIQYYNGEERAKGNILERFSAQQFPDLHSELNLSSLELGDSALYFCASSVDRNYGYTFGSGTRLTVV.

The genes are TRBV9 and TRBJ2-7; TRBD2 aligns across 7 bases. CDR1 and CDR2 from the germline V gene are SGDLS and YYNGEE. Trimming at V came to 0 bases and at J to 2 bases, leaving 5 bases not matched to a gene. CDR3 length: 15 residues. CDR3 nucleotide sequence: TGTGCCAGCAGCGTAGCTACGGGGGGAGCCTACGAGCAGTACTTC. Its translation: CASSVATGGAYEQYF. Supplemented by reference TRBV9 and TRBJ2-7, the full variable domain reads DSGVTQTPKHLITATGQRVTLRCSPRSGDLSVYWYQQSLDQGLQFLIQYYNGEERAKGNILERFSAQQFPDLHSELNLSSLELGDSALYFCASSVATGGAYEQYFGPGTRLTVT.

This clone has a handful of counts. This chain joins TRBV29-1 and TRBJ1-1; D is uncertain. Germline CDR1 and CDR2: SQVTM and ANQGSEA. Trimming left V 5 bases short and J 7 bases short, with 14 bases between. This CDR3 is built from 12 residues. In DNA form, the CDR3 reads TGCAGCGTTACTCGGACGGGCAATGAAGCTTTCTTT. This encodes CSVTRTGNEAFF.

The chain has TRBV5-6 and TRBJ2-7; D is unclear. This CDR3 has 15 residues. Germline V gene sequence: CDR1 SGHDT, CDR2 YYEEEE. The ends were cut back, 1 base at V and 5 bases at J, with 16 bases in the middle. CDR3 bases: TGTGCCAGCAGCTTGCGGTGGACGGACGTTGACGAGCAGTACTTC. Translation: CASSLRWTDVDEQYF.

CDR3 nucleotide sequence: TGTGCCAGCACGCTGACTAGCGGGGGGGGAGGAGAGACCCAGTACTTC. It encodes CASTLTSGGGGETQYF. This chain uses TRBV28 with TRBJ2-5; the match to TRBD2 covers 14 bases. Germline V lookup: CDR1 MDHEN, CDR2 SYDVKM. V dropped 7 bases and J dropped 4; count of bases not matched to a gene: 8. This CDR3 has 16 amino acids.

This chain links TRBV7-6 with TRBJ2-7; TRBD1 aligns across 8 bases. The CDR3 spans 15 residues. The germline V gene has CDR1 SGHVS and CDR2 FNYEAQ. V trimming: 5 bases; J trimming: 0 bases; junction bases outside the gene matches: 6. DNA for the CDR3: TGTGCCAGCAGCGACCGGGACAGGAGCTCCTACGAGCAGTACTTC. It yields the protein CASSDRDRSSYEQYF.

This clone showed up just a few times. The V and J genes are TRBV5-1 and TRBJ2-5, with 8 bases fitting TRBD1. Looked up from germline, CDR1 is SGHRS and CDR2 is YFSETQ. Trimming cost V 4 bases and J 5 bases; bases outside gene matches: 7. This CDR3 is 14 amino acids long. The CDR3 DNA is TGCGCCAGCAGCACCTGGACAGGGTGGGAGACCCAGTACTTC. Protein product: CASSTWTGWETQYF.

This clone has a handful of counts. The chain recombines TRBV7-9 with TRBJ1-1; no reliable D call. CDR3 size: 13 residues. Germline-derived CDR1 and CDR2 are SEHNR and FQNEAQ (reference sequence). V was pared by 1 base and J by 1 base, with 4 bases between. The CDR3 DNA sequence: TGTGCCAGCAGCTTAGGACAGAACACTGAAGCTTTCTTT. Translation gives CASSLGQNTEAFF.

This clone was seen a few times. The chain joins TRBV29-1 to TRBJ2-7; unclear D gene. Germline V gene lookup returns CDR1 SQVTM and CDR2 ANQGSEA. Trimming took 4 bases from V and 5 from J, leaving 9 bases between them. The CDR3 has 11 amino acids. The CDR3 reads CSVAVANEQYF. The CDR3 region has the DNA TGCAGCGTTGCGGTGGCTAACGAGCAGTACTTC.

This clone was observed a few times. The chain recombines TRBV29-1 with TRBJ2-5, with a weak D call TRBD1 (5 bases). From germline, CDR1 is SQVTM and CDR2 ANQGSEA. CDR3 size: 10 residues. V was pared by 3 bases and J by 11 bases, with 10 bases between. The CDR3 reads CSVEQGLQYF. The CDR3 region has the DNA TGCAGCGTTGAGCAGGGCCTTCAGTACTTC.

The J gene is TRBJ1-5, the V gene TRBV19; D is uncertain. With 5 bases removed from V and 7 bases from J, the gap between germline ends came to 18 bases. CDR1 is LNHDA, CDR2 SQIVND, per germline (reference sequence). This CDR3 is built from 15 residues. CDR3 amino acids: CASSHLADSFQPQHF. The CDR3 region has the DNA TGTGCCAGTAGTCACCTGGCCGATAGCTTCCAGCCCCAGCATTTT.

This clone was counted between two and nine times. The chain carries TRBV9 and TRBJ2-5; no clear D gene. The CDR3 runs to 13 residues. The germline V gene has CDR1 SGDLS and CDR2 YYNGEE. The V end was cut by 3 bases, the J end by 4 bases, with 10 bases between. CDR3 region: CASSGSISETQYF. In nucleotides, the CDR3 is TGTGCCAGCAGCGGGTCGATCTCAGAGACCCAGTACTTC.

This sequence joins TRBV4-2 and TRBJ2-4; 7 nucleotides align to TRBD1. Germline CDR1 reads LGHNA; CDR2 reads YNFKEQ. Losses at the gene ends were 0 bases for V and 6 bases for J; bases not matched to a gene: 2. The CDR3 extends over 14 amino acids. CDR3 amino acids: CASSQDNRGNIQYF. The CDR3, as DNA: TGTGCCAGCAGCCAAGATAACAGGGGAAACATTCAGTACTTC.

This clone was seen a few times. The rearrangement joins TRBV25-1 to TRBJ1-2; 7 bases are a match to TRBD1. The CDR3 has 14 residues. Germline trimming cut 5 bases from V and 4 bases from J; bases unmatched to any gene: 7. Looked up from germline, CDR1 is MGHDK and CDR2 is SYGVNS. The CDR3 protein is CASSPRDRSYGYTF. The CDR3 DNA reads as TGTGCCAGCAGTCCTCGGGACAGATCCTATGGCTACACCTTC.

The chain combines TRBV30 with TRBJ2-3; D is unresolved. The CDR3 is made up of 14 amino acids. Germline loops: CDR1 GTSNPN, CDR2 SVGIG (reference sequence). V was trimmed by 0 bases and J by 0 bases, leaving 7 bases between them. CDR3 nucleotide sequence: TGTGCCTGGAGTGTGCTGTCTAGCACAGATACGCAGTATTTT. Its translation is CAWSVLSSTDTQYF.

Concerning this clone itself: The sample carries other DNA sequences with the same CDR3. The CDR3 nucleotides read TGTGCCTGGAGTTGGACAGCTAACACCGGGGAGCTGTTTTTT. This gives the protein CAWSWTANTGELFF. The chain combines TRBV30 with TRBJ2-2, with D possibly being TRBD1 (6 bases). The CDR3 length is 14 residues. V shed 2 bases and J shed 2 bases, with 9 bases lying between them. Germline V gene data show CDR1 as GTSNPN and CDR2 as SVGIG (reference sequence). Drawing the rest from reference TRBV30 and TRBJ2-2, the complete variable domain is SQTIHQWPATLVQPVGSPLSLECTVEGTSNPNLYWYRQAAGRGLQLLFYSVGIGQISSEVPQNLSASRPQDRQFILSSKKLLLSDSGFYLCAWSWTANTGELFFGEGSRLTVL.

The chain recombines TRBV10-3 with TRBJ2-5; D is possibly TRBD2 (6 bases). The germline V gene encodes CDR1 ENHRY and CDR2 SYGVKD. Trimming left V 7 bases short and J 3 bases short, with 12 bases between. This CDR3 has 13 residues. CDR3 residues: CAIKVAAEETQYF. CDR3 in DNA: TGTGCCATCAAGGTAGCGGCGGAAGAGACCCAGTACTTC.

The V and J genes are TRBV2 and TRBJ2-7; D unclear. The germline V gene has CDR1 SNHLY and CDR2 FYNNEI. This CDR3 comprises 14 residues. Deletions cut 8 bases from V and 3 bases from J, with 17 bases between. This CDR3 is CASGFGLRRYEQYF. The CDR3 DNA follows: TGTGCCAGCGGATTCGGATTGCGGCGCTACGAGCAGTACTTC.

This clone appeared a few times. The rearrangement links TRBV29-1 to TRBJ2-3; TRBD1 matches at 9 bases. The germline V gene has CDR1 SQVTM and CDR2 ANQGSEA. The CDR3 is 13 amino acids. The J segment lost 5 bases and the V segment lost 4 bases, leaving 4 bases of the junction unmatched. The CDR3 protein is CSVVTGGLDTQYF. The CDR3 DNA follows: TGCAGCGTTGTCACAGGGGGCTTAGATACGCAGTATTTT.

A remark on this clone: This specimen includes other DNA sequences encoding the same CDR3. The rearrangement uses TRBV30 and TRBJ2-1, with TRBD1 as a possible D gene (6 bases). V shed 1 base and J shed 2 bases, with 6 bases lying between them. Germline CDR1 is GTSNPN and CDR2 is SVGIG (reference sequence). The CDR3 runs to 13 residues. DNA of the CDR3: TGTGCCTGGAGTGGGGACACCTACAATGAGCAGTTCTTC. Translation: CAWSGDTYNEQFF.

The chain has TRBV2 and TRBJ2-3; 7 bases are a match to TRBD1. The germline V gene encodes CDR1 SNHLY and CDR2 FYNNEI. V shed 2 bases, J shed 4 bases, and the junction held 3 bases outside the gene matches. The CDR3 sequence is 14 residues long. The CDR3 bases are TGTGCCAGCAGTGAACCAACAGGGGCAGATACGCAGTATTTT. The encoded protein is CASSEPTGADTQYF.